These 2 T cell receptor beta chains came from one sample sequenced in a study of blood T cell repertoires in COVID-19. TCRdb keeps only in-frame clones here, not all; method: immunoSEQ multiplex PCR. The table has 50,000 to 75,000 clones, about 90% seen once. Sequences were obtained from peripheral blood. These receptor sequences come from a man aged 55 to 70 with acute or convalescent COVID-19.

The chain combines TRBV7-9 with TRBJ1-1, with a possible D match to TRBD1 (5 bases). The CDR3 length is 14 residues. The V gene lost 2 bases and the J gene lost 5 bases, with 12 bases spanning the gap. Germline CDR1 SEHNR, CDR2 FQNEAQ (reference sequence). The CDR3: CASSLLGERTEAFF. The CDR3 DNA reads TGTGCCAGCAGCTTATTAGGGGAAAGGACTGAAGCTTTCTTT.

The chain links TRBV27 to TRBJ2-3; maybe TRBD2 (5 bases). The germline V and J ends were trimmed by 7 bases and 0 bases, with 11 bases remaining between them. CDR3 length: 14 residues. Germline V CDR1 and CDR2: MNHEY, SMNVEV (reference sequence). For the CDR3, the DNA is TGTGCCAGCACTGTCGGACTTAGCACAGATACGCAGTATTTT. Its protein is CASTVGLSTDTQYF.